Below are 15 T cell receptor beta chains sequenced from a single sample in a study of T cell responses to AZD1222 COVID-19 vaccine. TCRdb keeps only in-frame clones here, not all; method: immunoSEQ multiplex PCR. The sample carries 50,000 to 85,000 clones, 79% recorded once. Here the sequenced sample was peripheral blood, taken on day 0 of MenACWY control vaccination. These TCRs come from an adult in good health.

The rearrangement joins TRBV6-5 to TRBJ2-7; D might be TRBD1 (6 bases). V lost 6 bases, J lost 2 bases, and 14 bases lay in between. Germline V gives CDR1 MNHEY, CDR2 SVGAGI. The length of the CDR3 is 14 residues. Here the CDR3 reads CASRPGHTTYEQYF. DNA for the CDR3: TGTGCCAGCAGGCCGGGACACACCACCTACGAGCAGTACTTC.

The chain uses TRBV28 and TRBJ2-1; 8 bases match TRBD1. The CDR3 sequence is 14 residues long. Germline V gene lookup returns CDR1 MDHEN and CDR2 SYDVKM. V dropped 3 bases and J dropped 7; count of bases not matched to a gene: 5. The CDR3 protein is CASSFQGASNEQFF. CDR3 in DNA: TGTGCCAGCAGTTTCCAGGGGGCATCGAATGAGCAGTTCTTC.

This clone appeared a few times. The chain combines TRBV3-1 (or the pseudogene TRBV3-2) with TRBJ1-6; D unclear. There are 13 residues in the CDR3. Germline V gene data show CDR1 as LGHDT and CDR2 as YNNKEL (reference sequence). Trimming took off 0 bases at V and 10 bases at J, with 7 bases between the two ends. The CDR3 protein is CASSQEYGSPLHF. CDR3 sequence (DNA): TGTGCCAGCAGCCAAGAATATGGGTCACCCCTCCACTTT.

V is TRBV3-1 (or the pseudogene TRBV3-2) and J is TRBJ2-1, with D possibly being TRBD1 or TRBD2 (6 bases each). Deletions cut 4 bases from V and 5 bases from J, with 15 bases between. Germline CDR1 is LGHDT and CDR2 is YNNKEL (reference sequence). There are 15 residues in the CDR3. The CDR3 nucleotides read TGTGCCAGCAGCCGTCGGAGGGGGGCTAACAATGAGCAGTTCTTC. This gives the protein CASSRRRGANNEQFF.

DNA of the CDR3: TGTGCCAGCACAAACAGGGAAAGGGGCGAGCAGTACTTC. Its translation is CASTNRERGEQYF. V and J are TRBV6-5 and TRBJ2-7, with D maybe TRBD1 (6 bases). The V end lost 7 bases, the J end lost 6 bases, and 16 bases lay between the germline ends. CDR1 is MNHEY and CDR2 is SVGAGI in the germline V gene. This CDR3 contains 13 residues.

The chain joins TRBV30 to TRBJ1-4, with 7 bases that match TRBD1. The J segment lost 8 bases and the V segment lost 0 bases, leaving 3 bases of the junction unmatched. CDR1 and CDR2 from the germline V gene are GTSNPN and SVGIG (reference sequence). This CDR3 is built from 13 residues. The CDR3 region is CAWSVGGGEKLFF. In DNA, the CDR3 is TGTGCCTGGAGTGTAGGGGGCGGCGAAAAACTGTTTTTT.

The rearrangement uses TRBV27 and TRBJ2-3; D may match TRBD1 or TRBD2 (5 bases each). Germline-derived CDR1 and CDR2 are MNHEY and SMNVEV (reference sequence). V was shortened by 1 base and J by 6 bases, with 23 bases between the two germline ends. CDR3 length: 18 residues. The CDR3 DNA is TGTGCCAGCAGTTTATTATCGTTCGGGGCCCCGGCTTTTGATACGCAGTATTTT. This translates into CASSLLSFGAPAFDTQYF.

This chain connects TRBV4-3 to TRBJ2-2; D uncertain. Germline V gene data show CDR1 as LGHNA and CDR2 as YSLEER. V gave up 1 base and J gave up 3 bases, with 6 bases separating them. The CDR3 loop spans 14 amino acids. In nucleotides, the CDR3 is TGCGCCAGCAGCCAAGTTGGGTACACCGGGGAGCTGTTTTTT. Translated, it gives CASSQVGYTGELFF.

Comments on this clone: The same CDR3 is also encoded by other DNA sequences in this sample. This chain uses TRBV9 with TRBJ2-2; no clear D gene. This CDR3 is built from 13 residues. V lost 1 base and J lost 4, with 5 bases in between. Per germline, CDR1 SGDLS and CDR2 YYNGEE. The CDR3, as DNA: TGTGCCAGCAGCGTACGAGGCACCGGGGAGCTGTTTTTT. This encodes CASSVRGTGELFF.

The V call is TRBV7-2, the J call TRBJ2-1, with D possibly matching TRBD1 (5 bases). Germline CDR1 is SGHTA and CDR2 is FQGNSA. This CDR3 is 15 amino acids long. V gave up 2 bases and J gave up 7 bases, with 15 bases separating them. CDR3 amino acids: CASSLMLGPGNEQFF. As DNA, the CDR3 is TGTGCCAGCAGCTTAATGTTGGGGCCGGGTAATGAGCAGTTCTTC.

The genes are TRBV5-1 and TRBJ1-1; D might be TRBD1 (6 bases). This CDR3 spans 15 amino acids. From germline, CDR1 is SGHRS and CDR2 YFSETQ. Deletions cut 0 bases from V and 5 bases from J, with 14 bases between. The CDR3 spells CASSLEGTGWTEAFF. The CDR3 DNA follows: TGCGCCAGCAGCTTGGAAGGCACAGGGTGGACTGAAGCTTTCTTT.

The count of this clone is one. The gene calls are TRBV28 and TRBJ2-6, with D perhaps TRBD2 (5 bases). Germline-derived CDR1 and CDR2 are MDHEN and SYDVKM. The CDR3 is 18 residues long. Trimming took 4 bases from V and 0 from J, leaving 16 bases between them. The CDR3 sequence is CASSSSGIVYSGANVLTF. The CDR3 DNA sequence: TGTGCCAGCAGTTCGTCCGGGATCGTATACTCTGGGGCCAACGTCCTGACTTTC.

The CDR3 DNA is TGTGCCAGCAGCGTAGGGGACAGAAAATACGAGCAGTACTTC. Translation gives CASSVGDRKYEQYF. V is TRBV9 and J is TRBJ2-7; 7 bases map to TRBD1. CDR1 and CDR2 from the germline V gene are SGDLS and YYNGEE. With V trimmed by 0 bases and J by 4 bases, 4 bases remained unmatched. The CDR3 contains 14 residues.

The chain carries TRBV7-9 and TRBJ2-2; unclear D gene. CDR1 and CDR2 from the germline V gene are SEHNR and FQNEAQ (reference sequence). The CDR3 is 13 amino acids. The V and J ends lost 5 bases and 0 bases respectively, with 4 bases between them. The CDR3 nucleotides read TGTGCCAGCAGCACAGCGAACACCGGGGAGCTGTTTTTT. It encodes CASSTANTGELFF. Together with reference TRBV7-9 and TRBJ2-2, the CDR3 gives the full variable domain: DTGVSQNPRHKITKRGQNVTFRCDPISEHNRLYWYRQTLGQGPEFLTYFQNEAQLEKSRLLSDRFSAERPKGSFSTLEIQRTEQGDSAMYLCASSTANTGELFFGEGSRLTVL.

The V and J genes are TRBV1 and TRBJ1-5; the listed D gene, TRBD1, was not tested against the DNA. TRBV1 is a known pseudogene. CDR3 length equals 15 residues. Here the CDR3 DNA reads TGCACCAGCAGCCAAGAGGGGCAGCGCAATCAGCCCCAGCATTTT. Its translation: CTSSQEGQRNQPQHF.